A single count supports the clone carrying this TCR beta chain. This record belongs to a study of control samples from healthy donors and cancer patients. The CDR3 is 11 amino acids. Germline V lookup: CDR1 DFQATT, CDR2 SNEGSKA (reference sequence). The V and J ends lost 2 bases and 6 bases respectively, with 7 bases between them. Assay: immunoSEQ multiplex PCR; the TCRdb copy retains only in-frame clones and omits some. The data contain 30,000 to 35,000 clones, roughly 94% of them singletons. Sequencing was performed on blood. The V call is TRBV20-1, the J call TRBJ1-1, with D unclear. The clonotype was recovered from a man aged 55 to 70 in good health. The CDR3 here is CSARKGPEAFF. The CDR3 DNA sequence: TGCAGTGCTAGAAAGGGCCCTGAAGCTTTCTTT.